The next 30 T cell receptor beta chains were all read from a single sample in a study of T cell changes during pregnancy in multiple sclerosis. Produced via immunoSEQ multiplex PCR; TCRdb's table is partial and in-frame only. The sample shows about 94,000 clones, roughly 93% of them seen only once. The sample was peripheral blood, taken in the third trimester of pregnancy. These receptors originate from a female donor with multiple sclerosis, enrolled in a pregnancy study.

This sequence joins TRBV9 and TRBJ2-5, with 12 positions matching TRBD2. This CDR3 is 17 amino acids long. Germline V gene lookup returns CDR1 SGDLS and CDR2 YYNGEE. Trimming at V came to 4 bases and at J to 2 bases, leaving 9 bases not matched to a gene. The CDR3 protein is CASSSDLAGGRQETQYF. DNA of the CDR3: TGTGCCAGCAGCTCGGATCTAGCGGGAGGGCGACAAGAGACCCAGTACTTC. Filled out from reference TRBV9 and TRBJ2-5, the complete variable domain reads DSGVTQTPKHLITATGQRVTLRCSPRSGDLSVYWYQQSLDQGLQFLIQYYNGEERAKGNILERFSAQQFPDLHSELNLSSLELGDSALYFCASSSDLAGGRQETQYFGPGTRLLVL.

This chain links TRBV5-1 with TRBJ2-2; the match to TRBD2 covers 9 bases. The germline gives CDR1 SGHRS, CDR2 YFSETQ. This CDR3 spans 16 amino acids. V was clipped by 1 base and J by 1 base; unmatched bases: 2. The CDR3 nucleotides read TGCGCCAGCAGCTTGACTAGCGGGCTGAACACCGGGGAGCTGTTTTTT. Protein: CASSLTSGLNTGELFF.

The V gene is TRBV6-5, the J gene TRBJ2-2; 9 nucleotides line up with TRBD1. Germline CDR1 reads MNHEY; CDR2 reads SVGAGI. The CDR3 covers 16 residues. V was pared by 4 bases and J by 1 base, with 4 bases of the junction left unmatched. In nucleotides, the CDR3 is TGTGCCAGCAGTTTAGGACAGGGGTTGAACACCGGGGAGCTGTTTTTT. Amino acids: CASSLGQGLNTGELFF.

This chain joins TRBV27 and TRBJ2-2; possibly TRBD2 for D (5 bases). The germline V and J ends were trimmed by 3 bases and 6 bases, with 14 bases remaining between them. The CDR3 contains 15 residues. Germline V lookup: CDR1 MNHEY, CDR2 SMNVEV (reference sequence). CDR3 region: CASSFVSRAAGELFF. CDR3 nucleotides: TGTGCCAGCAGTTTCGTGTCGAGGGCAGCCGGGGAGCTGTTTTTT.

This sequence joins TRBV7-9 and TRBJ1-1; D is unresolved. The V and J ends lost 5 bases and 2 bases respectively, with 9 bases between them. The CDR3 loop spans 13 amino acids. The germline V gene encodes CDR1 SEHNR and CDR2 FQNEAQ (reference sequence). CDR3 coding DNA: TGTGCCAGCAGCCCCGTCCTTAACACTGAAGCTTTCTTT. The encoded protein is CASSPVLNTEAFF.

The chain has TRBV30 and TRBJ1-1, with D perhaps TRBD1 (5 bases). V was pared by 5 bases and J by 12 bases, with 16 bases between. CDR1 is GTSNPN, CDR2 SVGIG, per germline (reference sequence). This CDR3 spans 11 amino acids. The chain's CDR3 is CAWSPAQGTFF. In nucleotides, the CDR3 is TGTGCCTGGTCCCCCGCCCAGGGAACTTTCTTT.

This chain uses TRBV27 with TRBJ1-3; the D gene is possibly TRBD1 (6 bases). V shed 8 bases and J shed 4 bases, with 18 bases lying between them. Germline V gene lookup returns CDR1 MNHEY and CDR2 SMNVEV (reference sequence). The CDR3 is made up of 15 amino acids. CDR3 loop: CASGDRGGDGNTIYF. The CDR3 region has the DNA TGTGCCAGCGGTGATAGGGGGGGCGACGGAAACACCATATATTTT.

The DNA for the CDR3 is TGTGCCAGCAGTCTTCCGGGACAGGCCAGTCACGAGCAGTACTTC. It yields the protein CASSLPGQASHEQYF. The chain carries TRBV28 and TRBJ2-7; 8 positions agree with TRBD1. Trimming at V came to 5 bases and at J to 5 bases, leaving 11 bases not matched to a gene. The CDR3 spans 15 residues. In germline, CDR1 is MDHEN, CDR2 SYDVKM.

The genes are TRBV9 and TRBJ2-5; a possible D gene is TRBD2 (5 bases). Trimming removed 4 bases from V and 0 bases from J, with 16 bases in between. Germline values: CDR1 SGDLS, CDR2 YYNGEE. This CDR3 contains 16 residues. For the CDR3, the DNA is TGTGCCAGCAGCCGATCCCCTTTGCGGGACCAAGAGACCCAGTACTTC. This translates into CASSRSPLRDQETQYF.

The V gene is TRBV5-1, the J gene TRBJ2-1; 7 bases are shared with TRBD2. In germline, CDR1 is SGHRS, CDR2 YFSETQ. The V segment lost 5 bases and the J segment 9 bases; nucleotides outside the gene matches: 8. There are 13 residues in the CDR3. The CDR3 nucleotides are TGCGCCAGCAGATCCGGGACTAAGCCTGAGCAGTTCTTC. It yields the protein CASRSGTKPEQFF.

The rearrangement links TRBV6-4 to TRBJ2-7, with 7 bases fitting TRBD2. CDR1 is MRHNA, CDR2 SNTAGT, per germline. This CDR3 spans 15 amino acids. J lost 6 bases, V lost 5 bases, and 13 bases had no gene match. CDR3 region: CASSRDGRTGGEQYF. The CDR3 DNA sequence: TGTGCCAGCAGTAGGGACGGCCGGACGGGGGGCGAGCAGTACTTC.

This sequence joins TRBV27 and TRBJ1-2, with D possibly matching TRBD1 (5 bases). Trimming shortened V by 6 bases and J by 2 bases, and 13 bases separated the two germline ends. CDR3 length: 14 amino acids. From germline, CDR1 is MNHEY and CDR2 SMNVEV (reference sequence). Here the CDR3 DNA reads TGTGCCAGCAGGCTCGGGACTAGCAACTATGGCTACACCTTC. The encoded protein is CASRLGTSNYGYTF.

The rearrangement uses TRBV28 and TRBJ2-2, with TRBD1 matching over 9 bases. The CDR3 totals 15 residues. V lost 6 bases to trimming and J lost 7 bases; unmatched junction nucleotides: 9. Germline lookup yields CDR1 MDHEN and CDR2 SYDVKM. This chain's CDR3 is CASRPGQGRNGELFF. The CDR3, as DNA: TGTGCCAGCAGACCAGGACAGGGGCGGAACGGGGAGCTGTTTTTT.

In the case of this clone: Different DNA sequences within this sample yield the same CDR3. The genes are TRBV19 and TRBJ2-7; D is uncertain. CDR1 and CDR2 from the germline V gene are LNHDA and SQIVND (reference sequence). The CDR3 extends over 14 amino acids. V lost 8 bases and J lost 2, with 16 bases in between. The CDR3 reads CASSNRQGTYEQYF. The CDR3 DNA is TGTGCCAGTTCAAATCGACAAGGAACCTACGAGCAGTACTTC.

The chain is built from TRBV7-9 and TRBJ2-2; a weak D match, TRBD1 (6 bases). The CDR3 is 16 amino acids. Germline V gene data show CDR1 as SEHNR and CDR2 as FQNEAQ (reference sequence). Trimming took off 3 bases at V and 2 bases at J, with 13 bases between the two ends. CDR3 DNA: TGTGCCAGCAGCTTCGGACAGTTCGTTAACACCGGGGAGCTGTTTTTT. The encoded protein is CASSFGQFVNTGELFF. Drawing the rest from reference TRBV7-9 and TRBJ2-2, the complete variable domain is DTGVSQNPRHKITKRGQNVTFRCDPISEHNRLYWYRQTLGQGPEFLTYFQNEAQLEKSRLLSDRFSAERPKGSFSTLEIQRTEQGDSAMYLCASSFGQFVNTGELFFGEGSRLTVL.

V and J are TRBV18 and TRBJ2-1, with D unresolved. This CDR3 has 15 residues. Per germline, CDR1 KGHSH and CDR2 LQKENI. V lost 2 bases and J 4 bases, leaving 12 bases between the germline ends. This chain's CDR3 is CASSPTQSTYNEQFF. The DNA for the CDR3 is TGTGCCAGCTCACCAACACAGTCAACTTACAATGAGCAGTTCTTC.

This chain uses TRBV28 with TRBJ2-7; TRBD1 agrees at 11 bases. J lost 7 bases, V lost 9 bases, and 5 bases had no gene match. The CDR3 has 12 residues. Germline-derived CDR1 and CDR2 are MDHEN and SYDVKM. The CDR3 region has the DNA TGTGCCAGTCGGACAGGGGGCGGTGAGCAGTACTTC. As protein: CASRTGGGEQYF. Combining the CDR3 with reference TRBV28 and TRBJ2-7 gives the whole variable domain DVKVTQSSRYLVKRTGEKVFLECVQDMDHENMFWYRQDPGLGLRLIYFSYDVKMKEKGDIPEGYSVSREKKERFSLILESASTNQTSMYLCASRTGGGEQYFGPGTRLTVT.

The chain carries TRBV18 and TRBJ2-1; 7 bases align to TRBD1. The germline CDR1 and CDR2 sequences are KGHSH and LQKENI. CDR3 length equals 16 residues. V lost 3 bases, J lost 10 bases, and 15 bases stayed unmatched. The CDR3 is CASSPGLGQAGGEQFF. Here the CDR3 DNA reads TGTGCCAGCTCACCGGGATTGGGGCAGGCAGGGGGAGAGCAGTTCTTC. The full variable domain, its missing parts supplied by reference TRBV18 and TRBJ2-1, is NAGVMQNPRHLVRRRGQEARLRCSPMKGHSHVYWYRQLPEEGLKFMVYLQKENIIDESGMPKERFSAEFPKEGPSILRIQQVVRGDSAAYFCASSPGLGQAGGEQFFGPGTRLTVL.

J is TRBJ2-4 and V is TRBV27; the match to TRBD1 covers 7 bases. CDR3 length: 12 residues. Losses at the gene ends were 4 bases for V and 15 bases for J; bases not matched to a gene: 9. Germline loops: CDR1 MNHEY, CDR2 SMNVEV (reference sequence). The CDR3 nucleotides read TGTGCCAGCAGTTCAGGGGGAGTTCGTTGGTACTTC. Translation: CASSSGGVRWYF.

The chain recombines TRBV4-3 with TRBJ2-3; 9 bases are a match to TRBD2. J lost 1 base, V lost 1 base, and 9 bases had no gene match. Per germline, CDR1 LGHNA and CDR2 YSLEER. This CDR3 is 18 amino acids long. Here the CDR3 reads CASSQAEERTSGTDTQYF. The CDR3 DNA follows: TGCGCCAGCAGCCAAGCCGAGGAGAGGACTAGCGGCACAGATACGCAGTATTTT.

This chain joins TRBV5-6 and TRBJ1-4; the D is unclear. CDR1 is SGHDT, CDR2 YYEEEE, per germline. Trimming pared 0 bases from V and 7 bases from J, leaving 7 bases between. The CDR3 length is 13 residues. This CDR3 reads CASSLAVREKLFF. The DNA of the CDR3 is TGTGCCAGCAGCTTGGCAGTACGTGAAAAACTGTTTTTT.

CDR3 region: CASSSRETGGGGANVLTF. The CDR3 DNA reads as TGTGCCAGCAGTTCCCGGGAGACAGGGGGCGGTGGGGCCAACGTCCTGACTTTC. V gene TRBV27 combines with J gene TRBJ2-6; 10 nucleotides line up with TRBD1. V lost 4 bases to trimming and J lost 3 bases; unmatched junction nucleotides: 9. Germline assignment: CDR1 MNHEY and CDR2 SMNVEV (reference sequence). The CDR3 totals 18 residues.

The chain has TRBV6-5 and TRBJ2-1; D perhaps matches TRBD1 (5 bases). V was shortened by 4 bases and J by 4 bases, with 11 bases between the two germline ends. CDR1 and CDR2 (germline): MNHEY, SVGAGI. The CDR3 length is 14 residues. The CDR3 bases are TGTGCCAGCAGTTCTCAGGGTCTTTACAATGAGCAGTTCTTC. It translates to CASSSQGLYNEQFF.

The chain joins TRBV5-5 to TRBJ1-2, with D unresolved. The germline gives CDR1 SGHKS, CDR2 YYEKEE (reference sequence). Trimming cost V 0 bases and J 7 bases, with 13 bases left between them. CDR3 length: 14 amino acids. CDR3 amino acids: CASSLGLGTGGYTF. The CDR3 region has the DNA TGTGCCAGCAGCTTGGGGTTGGGTACGGGTGGCTACACCTTC.

The CDR3 region is CASSRGRTTNTEAFF. The CDR3, as DNA: TGTGCCAGCTCACGGGGCCGAACTACAAACACTGAAGCTTTCTTT. The rearrangement links TRBV18 to TRBJ1-1, with D possibly being TRBD1 (5 bases). CDR3 length equals 15 residues. From germline, CDR1 is KGHSH and CDR2 LQKENI. Between the trimmed V and J ends, which lost 4 bases and 2 bases, there was a span of 14 bases.

Details on this clone: One end of the junction does not line up with germline, which may come from a read error. The chain combines TRBV4-3 with TRBJ2-1, with TRBD2 as a possible D gene (5 bases). The length of the CDR3 is 12 residues. From germline, CDR1 is LGHNA and CDR2 YSLEER. The CDR3 region is CASSQDRRFQFF. The CDR3 nucleotides read TGCGCCAGCAGTCAAGATAGGAGGTTCCAGTTCTTC.

V gene TRBV30 combines with J gene TRBJ1-2; D might be TRBD1 (5 bases). The CDR3 loop spans 12 amino acids. Between the trimmed V and J ends, which lost 0 bases and 8 bases, there was a span of 10 bases. Germline assignment: CDR1 GTSNPN and CDR2 SVGIG (reference sequence). This CDR3 reads CAWSVQRGGYTF. The CDR3 nucleotides read TGTGCCTGGAGTGTACAAAGGGGCGGCTACACCTTC.

The V gene is TRBV19, the J gene TRBJ2-1; 10 positions match TRBD2. Germline V lookup: CDR1 LNHDA, CDR2 SQIVND (reference sequence). Germline trimming cut 5 bases from V and 4 bases from J; bases unmatched to any gene: 5. CDR3 length equals 15 residues. The CDR3 sequence is CASSLTSGQYNEQFF. In DNA form, the CDR3 reads TGTGCCAGTAGTCTGACTAGCGGGCAATACAATGAGCAGTTCTTC.

The DNA for the CDR3 is TGCGCCAGCAGCTTGGCAGGGTCCCTGGGTGAGCAGTTCTTC. Protein: CASSLAGSLGEQFF. The rearrangement uses TRBV5-1 and TRBJ2-1, with TRBD1 as a possible D gene (5 bases). The CDR3 covers 14 residues. Trimming removed 0 bases from V and 9 bases from J, with 13 bases in between. Per germline, CDR1 SGHRS and CDR2 YFSETQ.

The V call is TRBV10-2, the J call TRBJ2-7, with 14 bases that match TRBD2. Losses at the gene ends were 0 bases for V and 3 bases for J; bases not matched to a gene: 7. Looked up from germline, CDR1 is WSHSY and CDR2 is SAAADI. The CDR3 contains 18 residues. DNA of the CDR3: TGCGCCAGCAGTGAGTCGACTCGACTAGCGGGAGGGTTCTACGAGCAGTACTTC. Its protein product is CASSESTRLAGGFYEQYF.